These T cell receptor beta chains were read from a single sample in a study of T-cell memory formation after mild COVID-19. TCRdb reprocessed the 5' RACE reads via MiXCR and lists one record per CDR3 protein. The repertoire holds about 600,000 distinct CDR3 sequences, with roughly 22% as singletons. The sequenced sample consisted of PBMCs or a T cell subset sorted from them (not recorded which). Receptors originate from an adult woman who had mild COVID-19 (a few samples of this study predate the infection). Cell type and time point are not known. Both conserved end residues are part of each CDR3. The order of the fields is V gene, D gene, J gene, clone size, CDR3 DNA, CDR3 protein. D genes are given only for firm matches. Rows give clone size only sometimes, using once, few, many, or a class for an expanded clone.

v_gene: TRBV7-9; d_gene: TRBD1; j_gene: TRBJ1-5; abundance: many; CDR3nt: TGTGCCAGCAGCGCTGACAGGGGACCGCATCAGCCCCAGCATTTT; CDR3aa: CASSADRGPHQPQHF
v_gene: TRBV6-5; d_gene: NA; j_gene: TRBJ2-2; abundance: NA; CDR3nt: TGTGCCAGCAGTTTTCGGGGTGGCACCGGGGAGCTGTTTTTT; CDR3aa: CASSFRGGTGELFF
v_gene: TRBV19; d_gene: NA; j_gene: TRBJ2-7; abundance: NA; CDR3nt: TGTGCCAGTAGTGGGCAGGGAAGCTACGAGCAGTACTTC; CDR3aa: CASSGQGSYEQYF
v_gene: TRBV2; d_gene: NA; j_gene: TRBJ2-1; abundance: many; CDR3nt: TGTGCCAGCCTTTGGGGGGTTGCCTACAATGAGCAGTTCTTC; CDR3aa: CASLWGVAYNEQFF
v_gene: TRBV2; d_gene: TRBD2; j_gene: TRBJ2-2; abundance: NA; CDR3nt: TGTGCCAGCAGTGAAGTCGCTAGCGGGGGGTGGAACACCGGGGAGCTGTTTTTT; CDR3aa: CASSEVASGGWNTGELFF
v_gene: TRBV15; d_gene: NA; j_gene: TRBJ1-1; abundance: few; CDR3nt: TGTGCCACCAGCAGGCACCGGGACAACACTGAAGCTTTCTTT; CDR3aa: CATSRHRDNTEAFF
v_gene: TRBV6-6; d_gene: NA; j_gene: TRBJ2-7; abundance: few; CDR3nt: TGTGCCACCCAGGGGTTGAGCTCCTACGAGCAGTACTTC; CDR3aa: CATQGLSSYEQYF
v_gene: TRBV20-1; d_gene: NA; j_gene: TRBJ2-7; abundance: few; CDR3nt: TGCAGTGCTACCCCTCAGAGAGGGTGGGAACTCGAGCAGTACTTC; CDR3aa: CSATPQRGWELEQYF
v_gene: TRBV20-1; d_gene: TRBD1; j_gene: TRBJ2-1; abundance: NA; CDR3nt: TGCAGTGCGAGGGACAGCTATACCTACAATGAGCAGTTCTTC; CDR3aa: CSARDSYTYNEQFF
v_gene: TRBV3-1; d_gene: NA; j_gene: TRBJ1-5; abundance: many; CDR3nt: TGTGCCAGCAGCCAAGGCCTCCTGCGGGTCCGCTCGTACAATCAGCCCCAGCATTTT; CDR3aa: CASSQGLLRVRSYNQPQHF
v_gene: TRBV6-2/TRBV6-3; d_gene: NA; j_gene: TRBJ1-2; abundance: few; CDR3nt: TGTGCCAGCAGTTACCAGCCCCCCTATGGCTACACCTTC; CDR3aa: CASSYQPPYGYTF
v_gene: TRBV6-1; d_gene: TRBD1; j_gene: TRBJ1-6; abundance: few; CDR3nt: TGTGCCAGCAGTGGTGGGACAGGGAGATTTGGGGCCCTCCACTTT; CDR3aa: CASSGGTGRFGALHF
v_gene: TRBV7-3; d_gene: NA; j_gene: TRBJ1-2; abundance: few; CDR3nt: TGTGCCAGCAGCGTTGACAGAGACTATGGCTACACCTTC; CDR3aa: CASSVDRDYGYTF
v_gene: TRBV7-2; d_gene: NA; j_gene: TRBJ1-5; abundance: many; CDR3nt: TGTGCCAGCACCCCCGGGGGGGGAGGTCAGCCCCAGCATTTT; CDR3aa: CASTPGGGGQPQHF
v_gene: TRBV29-1; d_gene: NA; j_gene: TRBJ2-7; abundance: NA; CDR3nt: TGCAGCGTTGAATTTAATGGGGGGGAGCAGTACTTC; CDR3aa: CSVEFNGGEQYF
v_gene: TRBV11-2; d_gene: NA; j_gene: TRBJ1-4; abundance: few; CDR3nt: TGTGCCAGCAGCCGGACACAGGGCCCTCGCGGGGTTAAACTGTTTTTT; CDR3aa: CASSRTQGPRGVKLFF
v_gene: TRBV18; d_gene: NA; j_gene: TRBJ1-2; abundance: few; CDR3nt: TGTGCCAGCTCACAGGGGGGAAACTATGGCTACACCTTC; CDR3aa: CASSQGGNYGYTF
v_gene: TRBV12-3/TRBV12-4; d_gene: NA; j_gene: TRBJ1-5; abundance: NA; CDR3nt: TGTGCCAGCAGTTTCCTTTGGAATACGGGCGGGGATCAGCCCCAGCATTTT; CDR3aa: CASSFLWNTGGDQPQHF
v_gene: TRBV5-6; d_gene: NA; j_gene: TRBJ1-3; abundance: few; CDR3nt: TGTGCCAGCAGCTTAATCGGACGGATCGGAGCCGGAAACACCATATATTTT; CDR3aa: CASSLIGRIGAGNTIYF
v_gene: TRBV5-1; d_gene: TRBD2; j_gene: TRBJ2-1; abundance: few; CDR3nt: TGCGCCAGCAGCTTCACCAGGACTAGCGGGGGGTCCTACAATGAGCAGTTCTTC; CDR3aa: CASSFTRTSGGSYNEQFF
v_gene: TRBV20-1; d_gene: TRBD1; j_gene: TRBJ1-2; abundance: NA; CDR3nt: TGCAGTGCTAGTCCTTCCCCAAGCGACAGGGAGTTTGGCTACACCTTC; CDR3aa: CSASPSPSDREFGYTF
v_gene: TRBV20-1; d_gene: NA; j_gene: TRBJ1-6; abundance: many; CDR3nt: TGCAGTGCTAACCCCTCTCGAGGGGCGAGGGGATCACCCCTCCACTTT; CDR3aa: CSANPSRGARGSPLHF
v_gene: TRBV7-8; d_gene: NA; j_gene: TRBJ2-7; abundance: NA; CDR3nt: TGTGCCAGCAGCTTAGGGGATACAGGTCGGCAGTACTTC; CDR3aa: CASSLGDTGRQYF
v_gene: TRBV5-1; d_gene: TRBD1; j_gene: TRBJ2-5; abundance: NA; CDR3nt: TGCGCCAGCAGCTCCTCCGGGACAGGTATTTCAGTGACCCAGTACTTC; CDR3aa: CASSSSGTGISVTQYF
v_gene: TRBV12-3/TRBV12-4; d_gene: NA; j_gene: TRBJ2-5; abundance: many; CDR3nt: TGTGCCAGCAGTCCGTATCGGGATCTTGGGGTTGAGACCCAGTACTTC; CDR3aa: CASSPYRDLGVETQYF
v_gene: TRBV24-1; d_gene: TRBD2; j_gene: TRBJ2-3; abundance: few; CDR3nt: TGTGCCACCAGTGATATCGGACTAGCGGGAACAGATACGCAGTATTTT; CDR3aa: CATSDIGLAGTDTQYF
v_gene: TRBV5-1; d_gene: TRBD1; j_gene: TRBJ1-6; abundance: few; CDR3nt: TGCGCCAGCAGCTTGGTCAGGGGGCAGTCACCCCTCCACTTT; CDR3aa: CASSLVRGQSPLHF
v_gene: TRBV7-7; d_gene: TRBD1; j_gene: TRBJ2-6; abundance: once; CDR3nt: TGTGCCACGCAGGGGGCGGGCAACGTCCTGACTTTC; CDR3aa: CATQGAGNVLTF
v_gene: TRBV7-3; d_gene: TRBD2; j_gene: TRBJ2-5; abundance: few; CDR3nt: TGTGCCAGCAGCTTAACTGGACTAGCGGCCTCCGGGGAGACCCAGTACTTC; CDR3aa: CASSLTGLAASGETQYF
v_gene: TRBV5-1; d_gene: TRBD2; j_gene: TRBJ2-3; abundance: few; CDR3nt: TGCGCCAGCAGCTTGGCCGGCGGGAGTCGGGATACGCAGTATTTT; CDR3aa: CASSLAGGSRDTQYF
v_gene: TRBV15; d_gene: TRBD2; j_gene: TRBJ2-3; abundance: few; CDR3nt: TGTGCCACCAGCAGAGTTGGAGCGGGGGCTACCACAGATACGCAGTATTTT; CDR3aa: CATSRVGAGATTDTQYF
v_gene: TRBV10-1; d_gene: NA; j_gene: TRBJ2-7; abundance: few; CDR3nt: TGCGCCAGCATCCCTAGTCCCGACGAGCAGTACTTC; CDR3aa: CASIPSPDEQYF
v_gene: TRBV18; d_gene: NA; j_gene: TRBJ2-4; abundance: NA; CDR3nt: TGTGCCAGCTCACCACCGGGGCGGTTGGTCTCAGACATTCAGTACTTC; CDR3aa: CASSPPGRLVSDIQYF
v_gene: TRBV4-2; d_gene: TRBD1; j_gene: TRBJ1-1; abundance: NA; CDR3nt: TGTGCCAGCACACGTACAGGGGGTACTGAAGCTTTCTTT; CDR3aa: CASTRTGGTEAFF
v_gene: TRBV4-3; d_gene: NA; j_gene: TRBJ2-7; abundance: NA; CDR3nt: TGCGCCAGCAGCCAAGATTATAACTCCGGGTCCTACGAGCAGTACTTC; CDR3aa: CASSQDYNSGSYEQYF
v_gene: TRBV14; d_gene: NA; j_gene: TRBJ2-3; abundance: NA; CDR3nt: TGTGCCAGCAGCCCCCCGGAGGCCTTTTCCGATACGCAGTATTTT; CDR3aa: CASSPPEAFSDTQYF
v_gene: TRBV18; d_gene: NA; j_gene: TRBJ1-1; abundance: few; CDR3nt: TGTGCCAGCTCACCAACCGTCGGGGGCAGGACTGAAGCTTTCTTT; CDR3aa: CASSPTVGGRTEAFF
v_gene: TRBV7-6; d_gene: NA; j_gene: TRBJ1-1; abundance: many; CDR3nt: TGTGCCAGCAGCTTTTCCGTGAACACTGAAGCTTTCTTT; CDR3aa: CASSFSVNTEAFF
v_gene: TRBV10-3; d_gene: NA; j_gene: TRBJ1-2; abundance: NA; CDR3nt: TGTGCCGCTGGGGAGTATGGCTACACCTTC; CDR3aa: CAAGEYGYTF
v_gene: TRBV10-3; d_gene: NA; j_gene: TRBJ1-1; abundance: few; CDR3nt: TGTGCCATCAGTGGGGACTGGAACCCTGAAGCTTTCTTT; CDR3aa: CAISGDWNPEAFF
v_gene: TRBV4-1; d_gene: TRBD1; j_gene: TRBJ2-2; abundance: few; CDR3nt: TGCGCCAGCAGCCAAAGATGGACAGGGGGCCAAGGGGAGCTGTTTTTT; CDR3aa: CASSQRWTGGQGELFF
v_gene: TRBV27; d_gene: NA; j_gene: TRBJ2-7; abundance: NA; CDR3nt: TGTGCCAGCAGTTTAGGGTCGAGCGGATACTACGAGCAGTACTTC; CDR3aa: CASSLGSSGYYEQYF
v_gene: TRBV3-1; d_gene: NA; j_gene: TRBJ1-5; abundance: NA; CDR3nt: TGTGCCAGCAGCCAAGACAACAGGCTGAGAGGCAATCAGCCCCAGCATTTT; CDR3aa: CASSQDNRLRGNQPQHF
v_gene: TRBV4-1; d_gene: NA; j_gene: TRBJ2-3; abundance: NA; CDR3nt: TGCGCCAGCAGCCAAGATACAGTGGGCGCAGATACGCAGTATTTT; CDR3aa: CASSQDTVGADTQYF
v_gene: TRBV24-1; d_gene: NA; j_gene: TRBJ2-7; abundance: many; CDR3nt: TGTGCCACCAGTGATTGGACAGCCCCCGAGCAGTACTTC; CDR3aa: CATSDWTAPEQYF
v_gene: TRBV5-1; d_gene: NA; j_gene: TRBJ2-7; abundance: NA; CDR3nt: TGCGCCAGCAGCTTGGAACGGCTCCACTACGAGCAGTACTTC; CDR3aa: CASSLERLHYEQYF
v_gene: TRBV7-3; d_gene: NA; j_gene: TRBJ1-1; abundance: few; CDR3nt: TGTGCCAGCAGCTCAACAGGGACCACTGAAGCTTTCTTT; CDR3aa: CASSSTGTTEAFF
v_gene: TRBV12-3/TRBV12-4; d_gene: NA; j_gene: TRBJ1-5; abundance: NA; CDR3nt: TGTGCCAGCAGTTCACGGATACGCGATCAGCCCCAGCATTTT; CDR3aa: CASSSRIRDQPQHF
v_gene: TRBV7-8; d_gene: TRBD2; j_gene: TRBJ2-3; abundance: NA; CDR3nt: TGTGCCAGCAGCTGGGGGTCTAGCGGGGGGGCTCCAGATACGCAGTATTTT; CDR3aa: CASSWGSSGGAPDTQYF
v_gene: TRBV12-3/TRBV12-4; d_gene: NA; j_gene: TRBJ2-1; abundance: few; CDR3nt: TGTGCCAGCAGTCTGGAGGCCCCCTACAATGAGCAGTTCTTC; CDR3aa: CASSLEAPYNEQFF
v_gene: TRBV28; d_gene: TRBD2; j_gene: TRBJ2-7; abundance: NA; CDR3nt: TGTGCCAGCAGTTTAGTACGACTAGCGGGAGGGCCGGTCCACGAGCAGTACTTC; CDR3aa: CASSLVRLAGGPVHEQYF
v_gene: TRBV24-1; d_gene: NA; j_gene: TRBJ2-1; abundance: NA; CDR3nt: TGTGCCACCAGTTTAGACAGGATGGACAATGAGCAGTTCTTC; CDR3aa: CATSLDRMDNEQFF
v_gene: TRBV12-3/TRBV12-4; d_gene: NA; j_gene: TRBJ1-4; abundance: NA; CDR3nt: TGTGCCAGCAACCCCGGAGTGACTAATGAAAAACTGTTTTTT; CDR3aa: CASNPGVTNEKLFF